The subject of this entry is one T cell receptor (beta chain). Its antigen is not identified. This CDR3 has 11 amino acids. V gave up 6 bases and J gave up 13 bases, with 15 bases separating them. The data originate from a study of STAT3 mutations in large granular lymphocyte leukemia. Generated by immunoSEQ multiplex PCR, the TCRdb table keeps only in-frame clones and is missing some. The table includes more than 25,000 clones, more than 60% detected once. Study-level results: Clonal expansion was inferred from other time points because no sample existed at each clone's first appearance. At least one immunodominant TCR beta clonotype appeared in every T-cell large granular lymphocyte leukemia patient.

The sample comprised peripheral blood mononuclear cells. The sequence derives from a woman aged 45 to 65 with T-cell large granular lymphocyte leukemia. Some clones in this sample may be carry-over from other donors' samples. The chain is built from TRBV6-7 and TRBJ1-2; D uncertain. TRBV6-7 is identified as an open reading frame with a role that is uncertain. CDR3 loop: CASRPLEIVTF. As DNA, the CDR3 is TGTGCCAGCAGGCCCCTCGAGATTGTCACCTTC.